This T cell receptor beta chain is drawn from a study of T cell repertoires in cytomegalovirus infection. The V and J ends lost 3 bases and 2 bases respectively, with 20 bases between them. This CDR3 region has 18 residues. Germline CDR1 reads SEHNR; CDR2 reads FQNEAQ (reference sequence). Each CDR3 protein is one row after TCRdb ran MiXCR on the reads. This sample has some 200,000 distinct CDR3 sequences, with about 40% found just once. Points on this clonotype: Its cognate antigen is unknown.

Specimen: CD8+ T cells from cultured PBMCs, collected from culture after CMV antigen stimulation. This TCR came from a human donor in good health (CMV status not recorded). Some clones in this sample may be carry-over from other donors' samples. The chain has TRBV7-9 and TRBJ1-5, with TRBD1 as a possible D gene (5 bases). This CDR3 reads CASSFSGTSDEGNQPQHF. CDR3 DNA: TGTGCCAGCAGCTTCTCCGGGACCTCGGACGAGGGCAATCAGCCCCAGCATTTT.